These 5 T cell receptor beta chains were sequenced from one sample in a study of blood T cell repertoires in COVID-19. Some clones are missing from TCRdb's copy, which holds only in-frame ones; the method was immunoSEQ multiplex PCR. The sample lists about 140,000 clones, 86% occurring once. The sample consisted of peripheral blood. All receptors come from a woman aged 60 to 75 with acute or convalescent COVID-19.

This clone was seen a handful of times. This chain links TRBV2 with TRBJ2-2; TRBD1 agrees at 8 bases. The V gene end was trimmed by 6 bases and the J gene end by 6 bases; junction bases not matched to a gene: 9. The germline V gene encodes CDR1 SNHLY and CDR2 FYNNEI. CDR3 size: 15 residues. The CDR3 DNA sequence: TGTGCCAGCAGGGTCCAGGGGGCGTTATCCGGGGAGCTGTTTTTT. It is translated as CASRVQGALSGELFF.

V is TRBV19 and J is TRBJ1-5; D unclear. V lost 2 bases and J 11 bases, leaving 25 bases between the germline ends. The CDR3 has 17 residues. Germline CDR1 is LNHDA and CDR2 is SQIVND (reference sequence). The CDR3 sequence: CASSIYPQNERVKAQHF. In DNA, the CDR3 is TGTGCCAGTAGTATATACCCCCAGAACGAGAGGGTAAAAGCCCAGCATTTT.

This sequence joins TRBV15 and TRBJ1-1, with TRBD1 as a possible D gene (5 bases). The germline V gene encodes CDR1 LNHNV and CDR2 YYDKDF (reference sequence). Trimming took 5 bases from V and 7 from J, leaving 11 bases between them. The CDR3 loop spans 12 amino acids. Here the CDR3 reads CATSRSRVEAFF. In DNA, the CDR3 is TGTGCCACCAGCCGATCCAGGGTTGAAGCTTTCTTT.

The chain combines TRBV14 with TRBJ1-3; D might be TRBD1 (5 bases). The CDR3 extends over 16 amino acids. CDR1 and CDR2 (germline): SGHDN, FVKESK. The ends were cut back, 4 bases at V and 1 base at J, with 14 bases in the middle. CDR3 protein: CASSLPPGGSGNTIYF. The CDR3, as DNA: TGTGCCAGCAGCCTCCCTCCGGGGGGGTCTGGAAACACCATATATTTT.

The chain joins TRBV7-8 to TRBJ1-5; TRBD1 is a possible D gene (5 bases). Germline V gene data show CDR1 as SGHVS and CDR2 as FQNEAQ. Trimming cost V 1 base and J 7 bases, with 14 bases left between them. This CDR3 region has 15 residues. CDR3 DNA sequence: TGTGCCAGCAGCTTAGGGAGCAGGGCCGGGCAGCCCCAGCATTTT. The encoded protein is CASSLGSRAGQPQHF.